The 20 T cell receptor beta chains below come from one sample, sequenced in a study of human T cells and chemical hapten exposure. The time point: healthy volunteer bleed at 6 weeks. Unseparated into fractions, whole blood served as the source from which total RNA was extracted. TCRdb processed the RACE reads anew with MiXCR; each CDR3 protein has one entry. The sample lists some 81,000 distinct CDR3 sequences; 7% to 9.5% were seen once. The material sequenced was whole blood. Source of these receptors: a female donor in good health. Some clones in this sample may be carry-over from other donors' samples.

The J gene is TRBJ1-2, the V gene TRBV29-1; maybe TRBD1 (5 bases). Per germline, CDR1 SQVTM and CDR2 ANQGSEA. The CDR3 extends over 14 amino acids. V shed 2 bases and J shed 0 bases, with 10 bases lying between them. The CDR3 nucleotides are TGCAGCGTTGAAAGGGGAAGCACTAACTATGGCTACACCTTC. Residues: CSVERGSTNYGYTF. Complete variable domain (other parts from reference TRBV29-1 and TRBJ1-2): SAVISQKPSRDICQRGTSLTIQCQVDSQVTMMFWYRQQPGQSLTLIATANQGSEATYESGFVIDKFPISRPNLTFSTLTVSNMSPEDSSIYLCSVERGSTNYGYTFGSGTRLTVV.

This clonotype was observed a handful of times. The chain carries TRBV27 and TRBJ2-5; D is uncertain. This CDR3 region has 15 residues. Germline V gene data show CDR1 as MNHEY and CDR2 as SMNVEV (reference sequence). V shed 2 bases and J shed 5 bases, with 15 bases lying between them. The DNA for the CDR3 is TGTGCCAGCAGTTTAACCCCTTTAGGCGGTGAGACCCAGTACTTC. Protein: CASSLTPLGGETQYF.

Many counts were recorded for this clonotype. This chain joins TRBV12-3 or TRBV12-4 and TRBJ2-3; 10 bases align to TRBD2. CDR3 length: 17 amino acids. V lost 3 bases, J lost 1 base, and 7 bases stayed unmatched. CDR3 DNA: TGTGCCAGCAGTTTCACCCTAGCGGGGGCCGGCACAGATACGCAGTATTTT. This translates into CASSFTLAGAGTDTQYF.

The chain is built from TRBV7-2 and TRBJ1-1; possibly TRBD1 for D (6 bases). Germline V gene data show CDR1 as SGHTA and CDR2 as FQGNSA. The CDR3 has 14 residues. V was pared by 5 bases and J by 3 bases, with 13 bases between. CDR3: CASSPDTGHTEAFF. For the CDR3, the DNA is TGTGCCAGCAGCCCCGACACAGGGCACACTGAAGCTTTCTTT.

In its sample, this clonotype was seen a few times. The chain has TRBV7-8 and TRBJ2-7; 10 nucleotides align to TRBD2. Germline assignment: CDR1 SGHVS and CDR2 FQNEAQ. Trimming took 5 bases from V and 3 from J; bases not matched to a gene: 10. The CDR3 extends over 16 amino acids. The DNA of the CDR3 is TGTGCCAGCAGCCTGACTGGTGGGACTAGCGTCTACGAGCAGTACTTC. Its protein product is CASSLTGGTSVYEQYF.

The chain links TRBV6-5 to TRBJ2-7; 12 bases map to TRBD2. CDR3 length equals 15 residues. CDR1 is MNHEY and CDR2 is SVGAGI in the germline V gene. The CDR3 DNA follows: TGTGAAAGCAGTGAAACTAGCGGGGGGTACTACGAGCAGTACTTC. Protein product: CESSETSGGYYEQYF.

The chain recombines TRBV28 with TRBJ2-7, with no clear D. Germline V gives CDR1 MDHEN, CDR2 SYDVKM. Trimming pared 6 bases from V and 2 bases from J, leaving 14 bases between. This CDR3 is built from 14 residues. The CDR3 sequence is CASSRDDGPYEQYF. In nucleotides, the CDR3 is TGTGCCAGCAGCCGCGACGACGGGCCCTACGAGCAGTACTTC.

The rearrangement joins TRBV28 to TRBJ2-7; 7 nucleotides agree with TRBD1. Germline values: CDR1 MDHEN, CDR2 SYDVKM. With 4 bases clipped from V and 1 base from J, the junction kept 10 bases outside the gene matches. This CDR3 region has 16 residues. The CDR3 region has the DNA TGTGCCAGCAGTTCCGGAACGGGACAGTTGTCCTACGAGCAGTACTTC. Translated, it gives CASSSGTGQLSYEQYF.

The chain employs TRBV20-1 and TRBJ2-2, with 8 bases fitting TRBD2. In germline, CDR1 is DFQATT, CDR2 SNEGSKA (reference sequence). Trimming at V came to 0 bases and at J to 5 bases, leaving 5 bases not matched to a gene. The CDR3 length is 15 residues. CDR3 nucleotide sequence: TGCAGTGCTAGAGATGTGGGACTAGATACCGGGGAGCTGTTTTTT. Its translation is CSARDVGLDTGELFF.

The chain joins TRBV29-1 to TRBJ2-2; TRBD1 matches 9 bases. The junction had 20 bases not matched to a gene; V was cut back by 6 bases and J by 3 bases. Germline CDR1 and CDR2: SQVTM and ANQGSEA. The CDR3 is 19 residues long. The CDR3 is CSVPSLRDRDGVYTGELFF. The CDR3 DNA sequence: TGCAGCGTACCCTCTCTCCGGGACAGGGACGGGGTGTACACCGGGGAGCTGTTTTTT.

This chain joins TRBV7-9 and TRBJ1-3, with D possibly matching TRBD1 (5 bases). Trimming stripped 1 base from V and 7 bases from J, with 11 bases between. Germline values: CDR1 SEHNR, CDR2 FQNEAQ (reference sequence). The CDR3 totals 14 residues. CDR3 bases: TGTGCCAGCAGCTTAGGCCCCCGGGGGAACACCATATATTTT. It specifies CASSLGPRGNTIYF.

This clonotype was recorded many times. The chain has TRBV7-9 and TRBJ2-2; possible D gene TRBD2, 6 bases. There are 14 residues in the CDR3. Germline CDR1 reads SEHNR; CDR2 reads FQNEAQ (reference sequence). Deletions cut 6 bases from V and 2 bases from J, with 10 bases between. CDR3: CASRAGTNTGELFF. CDR3 coding DNA: TGTGCCAGCAGGGCTGGGACTAACACCGGGGAGCTGTTTTTT.

This clonotype has only one observation. The chain combines TRBV10-3 with TRBJ1-2; TRBD1 is a possible D gene (6 bases). The germline V and J ends were trimmed by 2 bases and 2 bases, with 15 bases remaining between them. Germline loops: CDR1 ENHRY, CDR2 SYGVKD. The CDR3 extends over 16 amino acids. The CDR3 DNA is TGTGCCATCAGTGAGCCGTTAACAGGGTGCAACTATGGCTACACCTTC. It is translated as CAISEPLTGCNYGYTF.

A few counts support this clonotype. The CDR3: CASSPSRQIAGGGATDTQYF. CDR3 nucleotide sequence: TGTGCCAGCAGCCCATCTCGCCAGATAGCGGGGGGAGGGGCCACAGATACGCAGTATTTT. This chain connects TRBV3-1 to TRBJ2-3, with 10 bases that match TRBD2. This CDR3 region has 20 residues. Germline V lookup: CDR1 LGHDT, CDR2 YNNKEL (reference sequence). V was clipped by 4 bases and J by 2 bases; unmatched bases: 18.

This clonotype was counted ten times or more. The chain is built from TRBV6-2 or TRBV6-3 and TRBJ2-4, with no clear D. CDR3 length equals 13 residues. The germline V and J ends were trimmed by 6 bases and 2 bases, with 8 bases remaining between them. Germline lookup yields CDR1 MNHEY and CDR2 SVGEGT. The CDR3 region has the DNA TGTGCCAGCAGCACCGTCCCCAAAAACATTCAGTACTTC. Translated: CASSTVPKNIQYF.

This clonotype was found a few times. The chain employs TRBV6-6 and TRBJ2-5, with TRBD2 identical over 9 bases. With V trimmed by 0 bases and J by 2 bases, 4 bases remained unmatched. The germline CDR1 and CDR2 sequences are MNHNY and SVGAGI (reference sequence). The CDR3 is 16 amino acids. Here the CDR3 DNA reads TGTGCCAGCAGTTACTCGAGCGGGGGGCTTCAAGAGACCCAGTACTTC. Encoded protein: CASSYSSGGLQETQYF.

CDR3: CASSRQVSGEQYF. CDR3 in DNA: TGTGCCAGCAGCCGACAGGTTTCGGGCGAGCAGTACTTC. The chain has TRBV7-6 and TRBJ2-7, with a weak D call TRBD1 (6 bases). Germline CDR1 is SGHVS and CDR2 is FNYEAQ. The CDR3 is made up of 13 amino acids. Trimming stripped 5 bases from V and 6 bases from J, with 14 bases between.

The chain employs TRBV14 and TRBJ2-6; the D is unclear. Per germline, CDR1 SGHDN and CDR2 FVKESK. V was clipped by 1 base and J by 5 bases, with 9 bases between them. The CDR3 is 15 amino acids. This CDR3 reads CASSQGQGWANVLTF. CDR3 in DNA: TGTGCCAGCAGCCAAGGGCAAGGGTGGGCCAACGTCCTGACTTTC.

This rearrangement joins TRBV6-5 to TRBJ2-7; D perhaps matches TRBD2 (6 bases). With 2 bases removed from V and 0 bases from J, the gap between germline ends came to 14 bases. Germline V lookup: CDR1 MNHEY, CDR2 SVGAGI. The CDR3 covers 16 residues. CDR3 protein: CASSYQGWGGSYEQYF. As DNA, the CDR3 is TGTGCCAGCAGTTACCAAGGGTGGGGAGGCTCCTACGAGCAGTACTTC.

This clonotype has ten or more counts. J is TRBJ2-5 and V is TRBV5-4; possibly TRBD1 or TRBD2 for D (7 bases each). The CDR3 spans 16 residues. Per germline, CDR1 SGHNT and CDR2 YYREEE (reference sequence). Trimming removed 4 bases at V and 2 bases at J, with 18 bases between. The CDR3 here is CASSLPRQGGQETQYF. In DNA, the CDR3 is TGTGCCAGCAGCCTTCCTCGACAGGGAGGGCAAGAGACCCAGTACTTC.